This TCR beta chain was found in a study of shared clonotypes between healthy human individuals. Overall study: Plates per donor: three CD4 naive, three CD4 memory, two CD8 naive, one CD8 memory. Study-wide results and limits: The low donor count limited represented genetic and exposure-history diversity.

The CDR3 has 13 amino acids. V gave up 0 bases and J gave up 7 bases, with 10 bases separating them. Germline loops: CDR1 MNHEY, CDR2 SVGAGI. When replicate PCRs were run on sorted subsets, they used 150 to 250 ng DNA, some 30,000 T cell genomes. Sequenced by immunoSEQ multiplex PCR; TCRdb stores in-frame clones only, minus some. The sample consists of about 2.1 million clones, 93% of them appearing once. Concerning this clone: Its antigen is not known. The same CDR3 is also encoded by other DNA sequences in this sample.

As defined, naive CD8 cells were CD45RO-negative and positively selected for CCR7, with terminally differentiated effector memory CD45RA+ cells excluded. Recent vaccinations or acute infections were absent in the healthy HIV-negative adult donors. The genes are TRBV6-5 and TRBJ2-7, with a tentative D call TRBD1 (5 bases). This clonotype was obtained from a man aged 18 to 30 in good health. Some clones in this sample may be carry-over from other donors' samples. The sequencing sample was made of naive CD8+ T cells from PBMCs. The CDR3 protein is CASSYSQGYEQYF. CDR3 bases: TGTGCCAGCAGTTACTCGCAGGGATATGAGCAGTACTTC.